This TCR beta chain was obtained from a study of T-cell memory formation after mild COVID-19. TCRdb redid the calling of the 5' RACE reads with MiXCR, one entry per CDR3 protein. The table records approximately 570,000 distinct CDR3 sequences, roughly 18% of them present only once. Germline V gene lookup returns CDR1 MNHEY and CDR2 SVGAGI. The V and J ends lost 2 bases and 1 base, in that order; junction bases with no gene match: 5. The CDR3 is 15 amino acids. V is TRBV6-5 and J is TRBJ2-7, with 7 positions matching TRBD2. The sequencing input was PBMCs or a T cell subset sorted from them (not recorded which). The TCR was taken from an adult woman who had mild COVID-19 (a few samples of this study predate the infection). Cell type and time point are not known. CDR3 sequence reads: CASSYGAGASYEQYF. CDR3 in DNA: TGTGCCAGCAGTTACGGGGCGGGAGCGTCCTACGAGCAGTACTTC.